This T cell receptor (beta chain) appears in the sequencing data of a study of CD8+ T cells in alopecia areata. As for the study in general: Treated patients were given oral tofacitinib, which was dosed at 5 to 10 mg twice daily. Patients took tofacitinib for 6 to 18 months, followed by 6 drug-free months.

Investigators isolated RNA and reverse transcribed it into cDNA to act as the sequencing template. Only in-frame clones appear in the TCRdb table, and some are missing; sequencing was by immunoSEQ multiplex PCR. The sample holds hundreds of thousands of clones, over 45% seen once. Study-level results: Scalp sequencing also captures normal skin's resident alphabeta T cells.

Treatment meaning: oral pan-JAK inhibitor, 5-10 mg twice daily. With regard to this clone: Its antigen is not identified.

The germline gives CDR1 GTSNPN, CDR2 SVGIG (reference sequence). The CDR3 runs 11 residues. V lost 0 bases and J lost 14, with 13 bases in between. Here the sequenced sample was CD4+ T cells sorted from blood, taken at week 52, from a patient treated with tofacitinib. V usage is TRBV30 and J usage is TRBJ1-2; a weak D match, TRBD1 (6 bases). The sequence was collected from a human donor with alopecia areata. CDR3 sequence: CAWSVQGGNTF. CDR3 sequence (DNA): TGTGCCTGGAGTGTACAGGGCGGTAATACCTTC. Drawing the rest from reference TRBV30 and TRBJ1-2, the complete variable domain is SQTIHQWPATLVQPVGSPLSLECTVEGTSNPNLYWYRQAAGRGLQLLFYSVGIGQISSEVPQNLSASRPQDRQFILSSKKLLLSDSGFYLCAWSVQGGNTFGSGTRLTVV.